This TCR beta chain was profiled in a study of T cell responses to AZD1222 COVID-19 vaccine (dated by TCRdb to about 2021). Some background on the complete study: A total of 233 trial participants underwent TCR sequencing, of whom some 210 received two doses of AZD1222 and around 26 received two doses of the MenACWY control vaccine. Trial participants were enrolled by age into subgroups of 18-55, 56-69 and 70-plus years, and around 150, 29 and 61 TCR-sequenced participants, respectively, were included in these subgroups.

The time point tag for this specimen amounts to: about 28 days (+/-7) after the second vaccine dose. AZD1222 recipients with second doses at about 4 weeks or about 12 weeks were pooled, because spike-specific TCR depth and breadth did not differ between schedules. The vaccinee samples were drawn from two UK trials, COV001 and COV002, one of which was a single-blind randomized controlled phase 2/3 trial testing AZD1222 (ChAdOx1 nCoV-19) in healthy adults. Trial participant PBMC samples were collected at day 0 and day 28 after the second dose for TCRbeta chain sequencing. The CDR3 regions of human TCRbeta chains were subjected to immunosequencing. The authors processed their data as follows. TCRs in the repertoires were matched against a reference library of SARS-CoV-2-specific TCRs that had been generated with the MIRA antigen-specificity platform. Breadth meant the fraction of unique TCRs that were SARS-CoV-2-associated, whereas depth meant the fraction of total T cells that were SARS-CoV-2-associated. Using the MIRA data, every spike-specific TCR was mapped to the spike region that the TCR reacted to and assigned to either a CD4 or a CD8 class. Log10-transformed breadth and depth values were compared by one-way ANOVA with Sidak's multiple comparisons tests. TCRdb's version of the immuneACCESS table is confined to in-frame rearrangements and falls short of the full clone set. An unresolved V gene accounts for under half of the shortfall where checked; the remainder is of unknown origin. V and J calls and clone size are given by that table; D and trimming were obtained from the DNA. Counted in this sample were 150,000 to 200,000 clones; about 91% of them appeared once. Clones ranked in the top ten supply 1% to 1.5% of the sample.

V lost 7 bases and J lost 4 bases; the stretch between them is 11 bases long. The cysteine opens and the phenylalanine closes a CDR3 of 13 amino acids. Of all the DNA, just the CDR3 is kept, 39 bases in frame from base 1. The germline V gene provides CDR1 SGHVS and CDR2 FQNEAQ. As concerns this clone: What this receptor recognizes is not known. Base quality data are lacking; no much larger clone is found one base away.

The investigation overall reported the following: A significant rise in spike-specific TCR breadth and depth was observed after two AZD1222 doses relative to day 0 and relative to MenACWY recipients. Participants were mostly white British, with more females than males. The authors suggested clonal diversity may have been underestimated. Nearly half of unique spike-specific TCRs reportedly recognized epitopes outside regions mutated in the B.1.351 and B.1.1.7 variants. Only five or six AZD1222 recipients were SARS-CoV-2 seropositive at baseline, limiting conclusions about previously exposed vaccinees. In the small 56-69-year group, the increase in depth fell short of significance, most likely because of low power. Because no day 14 peak-response samples were available, the repertoires could be characterized only after the peak T cell response. The whole spike protein was spanned by vaccine-associated CD4 TCRs, and dominant responses were seen in regions 160-218 and 743-854.

The rearrangement joined TRBV7-8 to TRBJ1-5; no confident D gene assignment can be made. Source: peripheral blood, taken 28 days after the second AZD1222 dose. The clonotype comes from an adult who received the AZD1222 COVID-19 vaccine. The encoded CDR3 is CASTGLPNQPQHF. In nucleotide form, the sequence is TGTGCCAGCACCGGACTGCCTAATCAGCCCCAGCATTTT.